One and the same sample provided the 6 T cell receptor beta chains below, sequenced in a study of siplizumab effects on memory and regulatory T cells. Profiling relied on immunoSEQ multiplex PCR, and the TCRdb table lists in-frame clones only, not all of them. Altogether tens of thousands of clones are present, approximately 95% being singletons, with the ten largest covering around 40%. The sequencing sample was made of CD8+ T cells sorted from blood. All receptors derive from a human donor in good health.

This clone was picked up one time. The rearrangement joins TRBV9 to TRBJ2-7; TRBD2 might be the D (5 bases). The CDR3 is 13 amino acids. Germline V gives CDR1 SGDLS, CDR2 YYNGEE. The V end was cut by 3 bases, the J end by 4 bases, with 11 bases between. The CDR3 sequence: CASSGGLTYEQYF. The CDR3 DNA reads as TGTGCCAGCAGCGGAGGACTGACTTACGAGCAGTACTTC.

As DNA, the CDR3 is TGCAGCGTGTTTGGACTAGCGGGATGGGGAGAGACCCAGTACTTC. It encodes CSVFGLAGWGETQYF. The gene calls are TRBV29-1 and TRBJ2-5; 12 nucleotides align to TRBD2. V lost 6 bases, J lost 4 bases, and 9 bases stayed unmatched. From germline, CDR1 is SQVTM and CDR2 ANQGSEA. The CDR3 extends over 15 amino acids. Looking up the rest from reference TRBV29-1 and TRBJ2-5 gives the full variable domain: SAVISQKPSRDICQRGTSLTIQCQVDSQVTMMFWYRQQPGQSLTLIATANQGSEATYESGFVIDKFPISRPNLTFSTLTVSNMSPEDSSIYLCSVFGLAGWGETQYFGPGTRLLVL.

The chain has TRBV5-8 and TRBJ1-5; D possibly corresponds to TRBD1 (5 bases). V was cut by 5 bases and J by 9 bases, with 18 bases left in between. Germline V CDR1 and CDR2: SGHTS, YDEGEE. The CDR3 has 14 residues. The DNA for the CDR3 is TGTGCCAGCAGGACGCCACAGGCAAGGAGGCCCCAGCATTTT. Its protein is CASRTPQARRPQHF.

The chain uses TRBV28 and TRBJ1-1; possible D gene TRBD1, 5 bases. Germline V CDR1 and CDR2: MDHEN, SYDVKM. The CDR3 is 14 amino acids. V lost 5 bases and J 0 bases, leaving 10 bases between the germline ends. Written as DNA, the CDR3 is TGTGCCAGCAGTCCGGGACCTATGAACACTGAAGCTTTCTTT. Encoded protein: CASSPGPMNTEAFF.

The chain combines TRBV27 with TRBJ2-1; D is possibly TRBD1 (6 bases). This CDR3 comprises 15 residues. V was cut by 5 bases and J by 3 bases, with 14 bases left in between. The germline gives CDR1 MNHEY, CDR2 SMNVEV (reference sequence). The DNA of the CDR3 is TGTGCCAGCAGTCTCCCGGGACAAGGCTACAATGAGCAGTTCTTC. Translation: CASSLPGQGYNEQFF.

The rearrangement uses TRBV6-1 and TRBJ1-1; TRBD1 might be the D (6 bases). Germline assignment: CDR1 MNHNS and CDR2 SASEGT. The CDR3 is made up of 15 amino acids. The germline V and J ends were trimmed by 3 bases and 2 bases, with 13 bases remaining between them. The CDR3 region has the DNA TGTGCCAGCAGTGACTACAGGGTCGGAAACACTGAAGCTTTCTTT. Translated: CASSDYRVGNTEAFF.